This T cell receptor (beta chain) derives from a study of T cells after somatic rescue of genetic block. The CDR3 sequence is 16 residues long. Here immunoSEQ multiplex PCR was the method, and the copy in TCRdb shows in-frame clones only, minus some. The table includes some 74,000 clones, about nine tenths detected once. The specimen sequenced was peripheral blood mononuclear cells (PBMCs). The rearrangement uses TRBV21-1 and TRBJ2-7; the table names TRBD1, a call not compared with the DNA. TRBV21-1 is a documented pseudogene. The clonotype comes from a man aged 30 to 45. The CDR3 DNA reads as TGTGCCAGCAGCAAACCTGGCAGGGGGCATCGGTACGAGCAGTACTTC. Amino acid sequence: CASSKPGRGHRYEQYF.